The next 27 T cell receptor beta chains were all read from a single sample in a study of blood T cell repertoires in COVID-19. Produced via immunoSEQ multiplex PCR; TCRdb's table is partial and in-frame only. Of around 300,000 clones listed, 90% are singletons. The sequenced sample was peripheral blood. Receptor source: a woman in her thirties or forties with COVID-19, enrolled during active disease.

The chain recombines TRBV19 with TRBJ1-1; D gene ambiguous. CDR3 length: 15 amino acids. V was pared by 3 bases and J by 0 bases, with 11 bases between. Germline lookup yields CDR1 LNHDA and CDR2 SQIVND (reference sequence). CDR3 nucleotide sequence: TGTGCCAGTAGTATCGTCCCTATGATGAACACTGAAGCTTTCTTT. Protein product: CASSIVPMMNTEAFF.

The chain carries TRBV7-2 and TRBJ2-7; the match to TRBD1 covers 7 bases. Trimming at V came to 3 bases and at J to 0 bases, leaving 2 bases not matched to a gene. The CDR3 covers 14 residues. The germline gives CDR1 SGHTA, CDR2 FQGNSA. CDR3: CASSLTGRSYEQYF. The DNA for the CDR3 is TGTGCCAGCAGCTTGACAGGGCGCTCCTACGAGCAGTACTTC.

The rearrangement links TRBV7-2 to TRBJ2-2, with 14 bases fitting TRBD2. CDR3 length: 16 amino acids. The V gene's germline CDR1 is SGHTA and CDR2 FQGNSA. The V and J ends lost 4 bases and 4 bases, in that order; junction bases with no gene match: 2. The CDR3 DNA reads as TGTGCCAGCAGCTACGGACTAGCGGGGGGCACCGGGGAGCTGTTTTTT. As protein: CASSYGLAGGTGELFF.

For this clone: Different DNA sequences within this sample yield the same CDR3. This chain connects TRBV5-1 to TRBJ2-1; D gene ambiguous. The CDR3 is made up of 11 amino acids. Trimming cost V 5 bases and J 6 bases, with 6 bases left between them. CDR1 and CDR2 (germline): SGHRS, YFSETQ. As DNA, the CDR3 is TGCGCCAGCAGATCAGGCAATGAGCAGTTCTTC. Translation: CASRSGNEQFF.

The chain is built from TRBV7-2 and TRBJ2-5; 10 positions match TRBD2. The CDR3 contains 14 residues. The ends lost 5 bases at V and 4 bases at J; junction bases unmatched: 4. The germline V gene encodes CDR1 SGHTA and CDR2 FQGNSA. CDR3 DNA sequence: TGTGCCAGCAGCCCGAGCGGGAGGGGAGAGACCCAGTACTTC. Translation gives CASSPSGRGETQYF. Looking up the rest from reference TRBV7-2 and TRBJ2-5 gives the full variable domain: GAGVSQSPSNKVTEKGKDVELRCDPISGHTALYWYRQSLGQGLEFLIYFQGNSAPDKSGLPSDRFSAERTGGSVSTLTIQRTQQEDSAVYLCASSPSGRGETQYFGPGTRLLVL.

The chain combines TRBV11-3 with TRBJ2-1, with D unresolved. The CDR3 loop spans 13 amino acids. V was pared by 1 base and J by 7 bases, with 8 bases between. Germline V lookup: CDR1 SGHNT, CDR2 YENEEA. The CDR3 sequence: CASSLGSANEQFF. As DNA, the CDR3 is TGTGCCAGCAGCTTAGGGAGTGCTAATGAGCAGTTCTTC.

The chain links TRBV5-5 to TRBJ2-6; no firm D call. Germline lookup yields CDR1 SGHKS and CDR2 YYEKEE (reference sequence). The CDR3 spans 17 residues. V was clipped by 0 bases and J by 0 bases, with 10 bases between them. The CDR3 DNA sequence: TGTGCCAGCAGCTTGGGAGCCGTTAGCTCTGGGGCCAACGTCCTGACTTTC. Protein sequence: CASSLGAVSSGANVLTF.

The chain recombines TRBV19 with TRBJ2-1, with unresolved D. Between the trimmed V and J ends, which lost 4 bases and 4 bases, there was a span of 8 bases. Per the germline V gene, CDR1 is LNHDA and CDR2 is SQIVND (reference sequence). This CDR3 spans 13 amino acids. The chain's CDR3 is CASSSGSYNEQFF. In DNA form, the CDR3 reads TGTGCCAGTAGTAGCGGCTCATACAATGAGCAGTTCTTC.

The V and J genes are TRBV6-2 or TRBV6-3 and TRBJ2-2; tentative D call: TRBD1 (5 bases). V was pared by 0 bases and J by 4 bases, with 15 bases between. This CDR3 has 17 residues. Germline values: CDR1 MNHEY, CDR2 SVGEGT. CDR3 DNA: TGTGCCAGCAGTTACTCGAAGAGTTCTAGGGGCACCGGGGAGCTGTTTTTT. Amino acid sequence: CASSYSKSSRGTGELFF.

The DNA for the CDR3 is TGTGCCAGCTCACCGAGTCGGGACAGGGGAAGAGCTGGGGCCAACGTCCTGACTTTC. Its protein is CASSPSRDRGRAGANVLTF. The rearrangement joins TRBV18 to TRBJ2-6; 10 bases match TRBD1. Germline V gives CDR1 KGHSH, CDR2 LQKENI. After removal of 3 bases from V and 2 bases from J, the junction contained 10 bases not matched to a gene. This CDR3 is built from 19 residues. The complete variable domain, with remaining parts taken from reference TRBV18 and TRBJ2-6, reads NAGVMQNPRHLVRRRGQEARLRCSPMKGHSHVYWYRQLPEEGLKFMVYLQKENIIDESGMPKERFSAEFPKEGPSILRIQQVVRGDSAAYFCASSPSRDRGRAGANVLTFGAGSRLTVL.

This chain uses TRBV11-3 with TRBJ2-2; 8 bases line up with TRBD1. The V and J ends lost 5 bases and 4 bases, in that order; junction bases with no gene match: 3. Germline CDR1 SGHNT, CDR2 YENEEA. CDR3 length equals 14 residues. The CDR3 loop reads CASSPGQGTGELFF. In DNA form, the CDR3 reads TGTGCCAGCAGCCCTGGACAGGGCACCGGGGAGCTGTTTTTT. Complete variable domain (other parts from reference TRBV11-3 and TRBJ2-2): EAGVVQSPRYKIIEKKQPVAFWCNPISGHNTLYWYLQNLGQGPELLIRYENEEAVDDSQLPKDRFSAERLKGVDSTLKIQPAELGDSAVYLCASSPGQGTGELFFGEGSRLTVL.

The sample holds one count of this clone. CDR3 sequence reads: CASSSGGRYGYTF. The CDR3 DNA reads TGTGCCAGCAGCTCCGGCGGTCGGTATGGCTACACCTTC. V is TRBV28 and J is TRBJ1-2; D is unresolved. This CDR3 is 13 amino acids long. Trimming took off 6 bases at V and 5 bases at J, with 13 bases between the two ends. Germline values: CDR1 MDHEN, CDR2 SYDVKM.

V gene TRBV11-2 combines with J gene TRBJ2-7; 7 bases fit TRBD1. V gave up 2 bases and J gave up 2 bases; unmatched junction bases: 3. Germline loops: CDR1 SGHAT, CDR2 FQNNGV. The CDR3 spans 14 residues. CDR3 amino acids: CASSLSRGTYEQYF. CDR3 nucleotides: TGTGCCAGCAGCTTAAGCAGGGGGACCTACGAGCAGTACTTC.

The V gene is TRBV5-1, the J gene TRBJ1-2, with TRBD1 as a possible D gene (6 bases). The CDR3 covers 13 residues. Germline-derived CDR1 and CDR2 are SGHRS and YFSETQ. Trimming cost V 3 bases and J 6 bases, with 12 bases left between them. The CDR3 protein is CASSYTGMDGYTF. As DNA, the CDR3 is TGCGCCAGCAGCTACACAGGGATGGATGGCTACACCTTC.

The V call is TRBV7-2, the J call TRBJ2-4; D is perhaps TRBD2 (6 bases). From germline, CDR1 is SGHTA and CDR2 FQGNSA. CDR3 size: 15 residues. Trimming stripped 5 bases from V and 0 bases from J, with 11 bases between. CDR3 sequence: CASSGGGLAKNIQYF. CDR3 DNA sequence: TGTGCCAGCAGCGGCGGAGGGCTAGCCAAAAACATTCAGTACTTC.

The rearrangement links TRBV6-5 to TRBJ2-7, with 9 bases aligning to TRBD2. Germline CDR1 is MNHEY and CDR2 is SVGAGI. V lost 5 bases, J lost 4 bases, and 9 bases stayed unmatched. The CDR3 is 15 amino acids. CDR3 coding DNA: TGTGCCAGCAGTACATTAGCGGGAGATCGGTACGAGCAGTACTTC. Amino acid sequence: CASSTLAGDRYEQYF.

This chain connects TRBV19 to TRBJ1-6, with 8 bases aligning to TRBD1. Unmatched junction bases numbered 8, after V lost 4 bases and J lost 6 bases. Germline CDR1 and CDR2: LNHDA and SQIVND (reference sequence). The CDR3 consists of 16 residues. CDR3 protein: CASSSRGQLSNSPLHF. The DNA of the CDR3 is TGTGCCAGTAGTAGCAGGGGGCAACTGAGTAATTCACCCCTCCACTTT.

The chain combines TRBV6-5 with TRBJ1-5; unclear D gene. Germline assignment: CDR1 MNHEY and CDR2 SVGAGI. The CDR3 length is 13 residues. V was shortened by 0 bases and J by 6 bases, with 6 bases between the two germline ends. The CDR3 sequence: CASSYSTGQPQHF. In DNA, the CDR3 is TGTGCCAGCAGTTACTCGACGGGTCAGCCCCAGCATTTT.

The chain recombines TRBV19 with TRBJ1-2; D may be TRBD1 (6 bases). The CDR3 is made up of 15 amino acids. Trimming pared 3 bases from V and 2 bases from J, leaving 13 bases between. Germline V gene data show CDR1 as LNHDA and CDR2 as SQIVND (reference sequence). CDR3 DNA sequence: TGTGCCAGTAGTATTGGGGGCAGAATCAACTATGGCTACACCTTC. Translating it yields CASSIGGRINYGYTF. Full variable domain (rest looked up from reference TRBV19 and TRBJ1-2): DGGITQSPKYLFRKEGQNVTLSCEQNLNHDAMYWYRQDPGQGLRLIYYSQIVNDFQKGDIAEGYSVSREKKESFPLTVTSAQKNPTAFYLCASSIGGRINYGYTFGSGTRLTVV.

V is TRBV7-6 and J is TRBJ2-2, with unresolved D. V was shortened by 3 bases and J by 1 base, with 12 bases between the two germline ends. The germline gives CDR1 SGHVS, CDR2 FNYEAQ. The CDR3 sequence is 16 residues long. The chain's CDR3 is CASSFPGRRNTGELFF. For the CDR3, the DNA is TGTGCCAGCAGCTTCCCCGGCCGGAGGAACACCGGGGAGCTGTTTTTT.

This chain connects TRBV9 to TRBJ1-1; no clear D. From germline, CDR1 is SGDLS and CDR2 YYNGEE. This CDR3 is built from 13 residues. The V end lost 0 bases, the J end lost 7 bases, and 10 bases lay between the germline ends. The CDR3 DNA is TGTGCCAGCAGCGTAGGATGGGGAGGTGAAGCTTTCTTT. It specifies CASSVGWGGEAFF. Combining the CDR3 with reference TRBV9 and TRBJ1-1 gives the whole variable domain DSGVTQTPKHLITATGQRVTLRCSPRSGDLSVYWYQQSLDQGLQFLIQYYNGEERAKGNILERFSAQQFPDLHSELNLSSLELGDSALYFCASSVGWGGEAFFGQGTRLTVV.

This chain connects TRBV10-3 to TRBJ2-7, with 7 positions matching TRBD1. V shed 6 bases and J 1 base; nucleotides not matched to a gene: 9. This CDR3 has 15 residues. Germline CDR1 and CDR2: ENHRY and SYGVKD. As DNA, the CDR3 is TGTGCCATCAGCCCCGACAGGGATCTATCCTACGAGCAGTACTTC. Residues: CAISPDRDLSYEQYF.

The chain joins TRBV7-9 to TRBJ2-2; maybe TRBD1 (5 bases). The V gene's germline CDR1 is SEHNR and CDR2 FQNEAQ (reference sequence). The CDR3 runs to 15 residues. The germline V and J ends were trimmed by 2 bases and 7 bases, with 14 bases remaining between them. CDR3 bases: TGTGCCAGCAGCTTAAAATCTGGGGCTAACGGGGAGCTGTTTTTT. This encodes CASSLKSGANGELFF.

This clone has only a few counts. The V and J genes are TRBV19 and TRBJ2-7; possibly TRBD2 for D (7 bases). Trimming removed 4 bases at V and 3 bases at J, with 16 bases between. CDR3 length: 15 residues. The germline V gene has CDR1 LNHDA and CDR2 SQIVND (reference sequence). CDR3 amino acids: CASSKIRGARYEQYF. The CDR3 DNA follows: TGTGCCAGTAGTAAAATACGGGGGGCCCGCTACGAGCAGTACTTC.

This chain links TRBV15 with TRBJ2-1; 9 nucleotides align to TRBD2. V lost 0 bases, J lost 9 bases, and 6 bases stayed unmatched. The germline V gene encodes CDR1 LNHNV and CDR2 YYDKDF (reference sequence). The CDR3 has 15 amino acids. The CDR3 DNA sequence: TGTGCCACCAGCAGAGACCCAGCGGGAGGAGGTGAGCAGTTCTTC. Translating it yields CATSRDPAGGGEQFF.

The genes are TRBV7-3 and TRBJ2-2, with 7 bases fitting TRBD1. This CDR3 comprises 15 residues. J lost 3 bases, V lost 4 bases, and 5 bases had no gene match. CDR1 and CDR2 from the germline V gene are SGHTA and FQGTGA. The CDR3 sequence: CASSSTGAHTGELFF. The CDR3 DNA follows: TGTGCCAGCAGCTCCACAGGGGCTCACACCGGGGAGCTGTTTTTT.

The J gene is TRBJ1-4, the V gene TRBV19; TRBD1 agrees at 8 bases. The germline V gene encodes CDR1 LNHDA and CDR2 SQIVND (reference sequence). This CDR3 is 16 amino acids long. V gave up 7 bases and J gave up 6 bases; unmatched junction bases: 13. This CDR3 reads CASTEFGGTGDEKLFF. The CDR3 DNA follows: TGTGCCAGTACCGAATTTGGCGGGACAGGAGATGAAAAACTGTTTTTT.